This section outlines one T cell receptor beta chain sequence together with its context. The J segment lost 3 bases and the V segment lost 6 bases, leaving 6 bases of the junction unmatched. Germline V CDR1 and CDR2: SEHNR, FQNEAQ (reference sequence). The CDR3 runs to 15 residues. TCRdb keeps only in-frame clones here, not all; method: immunoSEQ multiplex PCR. The sample shows 58,000 or so clones, about 86% of them seen only once. This specimen comes from a study of technical replicates of blood from four donors. The specimen was PBMCs. The receptor's source is a human donor in good health. Some clones in this sample may be carry-over from other donors' samples. The chain uses TRBV7-9 and TRBJ2-7, with TRBD1 matching over 12 bases. The CDR3 spells CASSWDRGRLYEQYF. The CDR3 DNA reads TGTGCCAGCAGTTGGGACAGGGGGCGCCTCTACGAGCAGTACTTC.